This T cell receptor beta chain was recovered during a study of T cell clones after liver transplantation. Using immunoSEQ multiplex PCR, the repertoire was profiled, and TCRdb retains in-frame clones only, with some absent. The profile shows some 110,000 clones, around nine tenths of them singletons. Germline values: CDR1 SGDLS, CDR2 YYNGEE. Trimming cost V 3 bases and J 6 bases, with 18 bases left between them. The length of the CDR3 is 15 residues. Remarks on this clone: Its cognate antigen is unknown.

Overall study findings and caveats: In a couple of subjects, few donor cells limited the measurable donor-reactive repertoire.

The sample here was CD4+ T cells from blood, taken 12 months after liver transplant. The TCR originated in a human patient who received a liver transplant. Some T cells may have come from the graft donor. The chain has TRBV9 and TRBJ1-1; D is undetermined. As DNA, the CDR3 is TGTGCCAGCAGCGCCGGACCTCAAACGATATCTGAAGCTTTCTTT. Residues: CASSAGPQTISEAFF.